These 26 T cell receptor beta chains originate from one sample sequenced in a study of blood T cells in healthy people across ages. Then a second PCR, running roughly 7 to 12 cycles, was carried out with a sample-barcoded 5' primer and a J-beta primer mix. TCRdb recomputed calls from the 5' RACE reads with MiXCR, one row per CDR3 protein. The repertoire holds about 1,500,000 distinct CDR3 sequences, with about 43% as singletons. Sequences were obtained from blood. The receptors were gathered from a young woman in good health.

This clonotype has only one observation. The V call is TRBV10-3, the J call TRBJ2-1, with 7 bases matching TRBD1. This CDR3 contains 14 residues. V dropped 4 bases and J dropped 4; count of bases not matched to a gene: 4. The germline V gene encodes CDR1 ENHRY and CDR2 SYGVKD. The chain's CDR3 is CAISGGQDYNEQFF. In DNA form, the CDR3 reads TGTGCCATCAGTGGCGGACAGGATTACAATGAGCAGTTCTTC.

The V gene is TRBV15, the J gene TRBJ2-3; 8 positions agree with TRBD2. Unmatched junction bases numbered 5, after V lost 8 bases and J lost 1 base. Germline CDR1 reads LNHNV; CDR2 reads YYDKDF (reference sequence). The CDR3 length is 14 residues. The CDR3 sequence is CATAAGDRTDTQYF. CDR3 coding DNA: TGTGCCACCGCAGCGGGGGATCGCACAGATACGCAGTATTTT.

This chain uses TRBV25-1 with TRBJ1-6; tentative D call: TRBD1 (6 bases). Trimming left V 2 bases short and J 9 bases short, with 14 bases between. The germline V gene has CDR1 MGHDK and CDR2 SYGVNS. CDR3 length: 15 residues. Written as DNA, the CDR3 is TGTGCCAGCAGTGAAAAGTGGGGGCGCAGTTCACCCCTCCACTTT. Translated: CASSEKWGRSSPLHF. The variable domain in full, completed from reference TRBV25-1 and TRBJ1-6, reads EADIYQTPRYLVIGTGKKITLECSQTMGHDKMYWYQQDPGMELHLIHYSYGVNSTEKGDLSSESTVSRIRTEHFPLTLESARPSHTSQYLCASSEKWGRSSPLHFGNGTRLTVT.

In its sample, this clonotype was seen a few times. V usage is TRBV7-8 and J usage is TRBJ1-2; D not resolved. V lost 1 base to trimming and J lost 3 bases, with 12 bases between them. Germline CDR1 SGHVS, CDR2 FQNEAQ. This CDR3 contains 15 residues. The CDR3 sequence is CASSLEAGSHYGYTF. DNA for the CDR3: TGTGCCAGCAGCTTAGAGGCAGGTAGCCACTATGGCTACACCTTC.

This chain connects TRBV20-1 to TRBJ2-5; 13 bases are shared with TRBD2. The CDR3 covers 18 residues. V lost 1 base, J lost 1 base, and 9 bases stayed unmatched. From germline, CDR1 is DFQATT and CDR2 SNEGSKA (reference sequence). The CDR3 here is CSARGMGLAGLGQETQYF. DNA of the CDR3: TGCAGTGCTAGAGGAATGGGACTAGCGGGGCTCGGCCAAGAGACCCAGTACTTC.

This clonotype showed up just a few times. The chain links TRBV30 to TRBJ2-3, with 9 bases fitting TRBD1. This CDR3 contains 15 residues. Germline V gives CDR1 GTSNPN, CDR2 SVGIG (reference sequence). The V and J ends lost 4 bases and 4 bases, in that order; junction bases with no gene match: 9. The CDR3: CAWTPGQGRADTQYF. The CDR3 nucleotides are TGTGCCTGGACCCCGGGACAGGGAAGAGCAGATACGCAGTATTTT.

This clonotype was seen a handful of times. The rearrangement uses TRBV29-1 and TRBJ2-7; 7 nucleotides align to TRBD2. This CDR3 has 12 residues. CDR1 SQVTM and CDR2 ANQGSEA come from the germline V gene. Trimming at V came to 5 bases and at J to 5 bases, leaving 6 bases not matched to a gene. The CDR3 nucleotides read TGCAGCGTTAGGGGAGGGAGCGACGAGCAGTACTTC. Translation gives CSVRGGSDEQYF.

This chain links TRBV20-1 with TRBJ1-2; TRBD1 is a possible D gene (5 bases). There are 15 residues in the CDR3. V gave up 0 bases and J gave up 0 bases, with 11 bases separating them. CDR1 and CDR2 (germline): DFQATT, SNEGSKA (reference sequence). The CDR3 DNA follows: TGCAGTGCTAGAGACCACAGGAAACCTAACTATGGCTACACCTTC. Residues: CSARDHRKPNYGYTF.

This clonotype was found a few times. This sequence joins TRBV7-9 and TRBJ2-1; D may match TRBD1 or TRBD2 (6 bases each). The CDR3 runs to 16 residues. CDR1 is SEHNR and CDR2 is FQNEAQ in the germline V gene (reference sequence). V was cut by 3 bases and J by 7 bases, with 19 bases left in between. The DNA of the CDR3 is TGTGCCAGCAGCTTTTCCGCTAGCGCAAGGGGGAATGAGCAGTTCTTC. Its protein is CASSFSASARGNEQFF.

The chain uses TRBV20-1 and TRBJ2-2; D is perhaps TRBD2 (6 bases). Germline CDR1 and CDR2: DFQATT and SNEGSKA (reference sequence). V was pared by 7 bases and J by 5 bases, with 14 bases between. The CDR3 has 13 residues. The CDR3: CSVHSGTTGELFF. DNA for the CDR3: TGCAGTGTTCATAGCGGCACGACCGGGGAGCTGTTTTTT.

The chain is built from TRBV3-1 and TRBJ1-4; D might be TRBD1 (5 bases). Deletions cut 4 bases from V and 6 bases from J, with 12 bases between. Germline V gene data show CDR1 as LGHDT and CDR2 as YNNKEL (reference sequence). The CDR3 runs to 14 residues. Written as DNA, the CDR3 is TGTGCCAGCAGCCCCTGGAGGGGCGATGAAAAACTGTTTTTT. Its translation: CASSPWRGDEKLFF. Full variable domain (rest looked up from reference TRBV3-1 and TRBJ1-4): DTAVSQTPKYLVTQMGNDKSIKCEQNLGHDTMYWYKQDSKKFLKIMFSYNNKELIINETVPNRFSPKSPDKAHLNLHINSLELGDSAVYFCASSPWRGDEKLFFGSGTQLSVL.

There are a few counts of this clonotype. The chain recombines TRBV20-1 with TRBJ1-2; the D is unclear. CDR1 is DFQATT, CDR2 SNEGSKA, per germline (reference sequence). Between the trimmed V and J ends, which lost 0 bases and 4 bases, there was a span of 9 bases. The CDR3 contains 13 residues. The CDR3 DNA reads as TGCAGTGCTAGAGAGGGGATCAGCTATGGCTACACCTTC. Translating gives CSAREGISYGYTF.

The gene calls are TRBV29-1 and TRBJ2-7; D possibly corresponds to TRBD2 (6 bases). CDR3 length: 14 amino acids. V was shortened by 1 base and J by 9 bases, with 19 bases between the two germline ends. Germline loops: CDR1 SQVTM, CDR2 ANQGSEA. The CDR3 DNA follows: TGCAGCGTTGAAGTCGAGATTGGGGGGTTCGCGCAGTACTTC. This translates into CSVEVEIGGFAQYF.

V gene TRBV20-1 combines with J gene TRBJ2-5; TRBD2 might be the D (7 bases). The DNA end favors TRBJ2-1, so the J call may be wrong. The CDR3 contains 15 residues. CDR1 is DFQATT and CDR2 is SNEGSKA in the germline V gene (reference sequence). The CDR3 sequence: CSATPGAGAQETQFF. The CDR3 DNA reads TGCAGTGCTACCCCAGGGGCGGGGGCCCAAGAGACCCAGTTCTTC.

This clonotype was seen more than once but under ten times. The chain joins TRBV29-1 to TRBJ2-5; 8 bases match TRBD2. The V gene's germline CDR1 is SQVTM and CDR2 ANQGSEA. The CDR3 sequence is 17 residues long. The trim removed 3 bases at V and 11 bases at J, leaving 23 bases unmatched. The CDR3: CSVDDPFLAGDGDEQYF. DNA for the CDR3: TGCAGCGTTGACGACCCGTTTCTAGCGGGCGACGGGGATGAGCAGTACTTC.

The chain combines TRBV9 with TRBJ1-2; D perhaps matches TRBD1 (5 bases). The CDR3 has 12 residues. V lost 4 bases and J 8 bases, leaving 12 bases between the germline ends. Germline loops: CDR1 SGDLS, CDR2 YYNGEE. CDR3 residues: CASSTQGQGYTF. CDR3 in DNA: TGTGCCAGCAGCACGCAGGGTCAAGGCTACACCTTC.

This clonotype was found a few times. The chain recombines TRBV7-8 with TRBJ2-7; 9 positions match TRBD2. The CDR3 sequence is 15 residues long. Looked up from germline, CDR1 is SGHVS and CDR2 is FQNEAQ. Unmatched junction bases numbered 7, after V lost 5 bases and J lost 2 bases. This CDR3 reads CASSPGTSRAYEQYF. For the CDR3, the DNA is TGTGCCAGCAGCCCGGGGACTAGCCGGGCCTACGAGCAGTACTTC.

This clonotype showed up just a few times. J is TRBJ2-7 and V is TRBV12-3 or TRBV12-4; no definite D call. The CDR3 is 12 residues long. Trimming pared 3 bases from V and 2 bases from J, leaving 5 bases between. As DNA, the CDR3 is TGTGCCAGCAGTTTCCACACCTACGAGCAGTACTTC. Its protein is CASSFHTYEQYF.

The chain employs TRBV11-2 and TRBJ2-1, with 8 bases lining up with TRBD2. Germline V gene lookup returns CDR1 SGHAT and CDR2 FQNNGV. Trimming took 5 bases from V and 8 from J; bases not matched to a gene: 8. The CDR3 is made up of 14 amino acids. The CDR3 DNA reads TGTGCCAGCAGCACTCACGGGGGGGCGGATGAGCAGTTCTTC. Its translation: CASSTHGGADEQFF. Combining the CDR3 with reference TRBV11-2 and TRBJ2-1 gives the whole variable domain EAGVAQSPRYKIIEKRQSVAFWCNPISGHATLYWYQQILGQGPKLLIQFQNNGVVDDSQLPKDRFSAERLKGVDSTLKIQPAKLEDSAVYLCASSTHGGADEQFFGPGTRLTVL.

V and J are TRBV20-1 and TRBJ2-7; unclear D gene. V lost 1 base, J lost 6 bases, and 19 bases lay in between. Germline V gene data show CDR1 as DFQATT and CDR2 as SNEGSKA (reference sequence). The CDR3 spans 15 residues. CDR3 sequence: CSARASNWRTAEQYF. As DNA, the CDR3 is TGCAGTGCTAGAGCTTCAAATTGGAGAACCGCCGAGCAGTACTTC.

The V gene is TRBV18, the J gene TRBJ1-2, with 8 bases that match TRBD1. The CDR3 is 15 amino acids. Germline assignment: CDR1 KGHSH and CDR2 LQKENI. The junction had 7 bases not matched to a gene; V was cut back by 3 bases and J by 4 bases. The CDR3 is CASSPGQGGIYGYTF. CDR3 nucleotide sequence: TGTGCCAGCTCACCCGGACAGGGAGGAATCTATGGCTACACCTTC.

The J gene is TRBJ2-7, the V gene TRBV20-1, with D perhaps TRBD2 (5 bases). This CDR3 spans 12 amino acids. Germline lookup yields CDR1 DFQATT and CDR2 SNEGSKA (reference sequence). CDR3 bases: TGCAGCCATCCTACTAGTGAGTTCGAGCAGTACTTC. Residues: CSHPTSEFEQYF.

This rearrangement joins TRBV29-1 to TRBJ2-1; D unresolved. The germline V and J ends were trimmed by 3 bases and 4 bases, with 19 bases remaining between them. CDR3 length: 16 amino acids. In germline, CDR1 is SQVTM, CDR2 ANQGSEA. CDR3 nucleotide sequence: TGCAGCGTTGACAACATTAAGGGTTCCAATTACAATGAGCAGTTCTTC. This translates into CSVDNIKGSNYNEQFF.

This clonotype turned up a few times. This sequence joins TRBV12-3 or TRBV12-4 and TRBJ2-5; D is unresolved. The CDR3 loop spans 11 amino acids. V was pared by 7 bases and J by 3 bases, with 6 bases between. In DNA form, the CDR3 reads TGTGCCAGCACCTTTAAAGAGACCCAGTACTTC. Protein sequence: CASTFKETQYF.

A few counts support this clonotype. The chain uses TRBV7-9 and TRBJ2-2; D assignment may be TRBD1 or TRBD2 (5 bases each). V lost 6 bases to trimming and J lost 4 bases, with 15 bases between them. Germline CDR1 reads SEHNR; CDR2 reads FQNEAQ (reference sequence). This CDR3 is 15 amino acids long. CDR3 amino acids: CASSPGQVSTGELFF. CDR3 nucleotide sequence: TGTGCCAGCAGTCCGGGGCAGGTATCCACCGGGGAGCTGTTTTTT.

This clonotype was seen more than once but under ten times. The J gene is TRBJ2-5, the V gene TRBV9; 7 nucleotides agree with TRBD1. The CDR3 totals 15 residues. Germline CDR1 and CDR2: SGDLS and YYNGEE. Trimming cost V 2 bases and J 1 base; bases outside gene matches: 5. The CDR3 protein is CASSVGQMIQETQYF. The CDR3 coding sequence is TGTGCCAGCAGCGTGGGACAGATGATCCAAGAGACCCAGTACTTC.